This entry lists 9 T cell receptor beta chains sequenced from one sample in a study of blood T cell repertoires in COVID-19. Method: immunoSEQ multiplex PCR; TCRdb's copy keeps in-frame clones and lacks some. The sample records under 250,000 clones, 89% being singletons. Sequencing used peripheral blood. Source of these receptors: a man aged 55 to 70 who had recovered from COVID-19.

The chain uses TRBV6-5 and TRBJ2-1, with 10 bases identical to TRBD2. There are 15 residues in the CDR3. The V segment lost 6 bases and the J segment 2 bases; nucleotides outside the gene matches: 4. Germline V gives CDR1 MNHEY, CDR2 SVGAGI. The chain's CDR3 is CASRRGLAAYNEQFF. In DNA, the CDR3 is TGTGCCAGCAGACGCGGACTAGCGGCCTACAATGAGCAGTTCTTC.

The table lists this clone with a count of one. The J gene is TRBJ2-1, the V gene TRBV11-2; perhaps TRBD2 as D (5 bases). From germline, CDR1 is SGHAT and CDR2 FQNNGV. This CDR3 is built from 16 residues. V lost 3 bases and J lost 6, with 18 bases in between. This chain's CDR3 is CASSFSVDASSNEQFF. As DNA, the CDR3 is TGTGCCAGCAGCTTTTCCGTCGACGCTAGCAGCAATGAGCAGTTCTTC.

This clone was counted between two and nine times. The rearrangement links TRBV7-9 to TRBJ1-1; 7 bases line up with TRBD1. The CDR3 runs to 14 residues. V lost 5 bases to trimming and J lost 3 bases; unmatched junction nucleotides: 6. The germline V gene has CDR1 SEHNR and CDR2 FQNEAQ (reference sequence). CDR3 sequence: CASSRQGSHTEAFF. Written as DNA, the CDR3 is TGTGCCAGCAGCAGACAGGGAAGTCACACTGAAGCTTTCTTT.

The chain recombines TRBV28 with TRBJ2-7, with 9 bases lining up with TRBD1. Germline CDR1 and CDR2: MDHEN and SYDVKM. This CDR3 contains 13 residues. Germline trimming cut 4 bases from V and 13 bases from J; bases unmatched to any gene: 11. CDR3 protein: CASSSEPRTGEYF. CDR3 nucleotide sequence: TGTGCCAGCAGTTCCGAGCCTCGGACAGGGGAATACTTC.

The CDR3 sequence: CASSQGGQGRNEQYF. CDR3 in DNA: TGTGCCAGCAGCCAGGGTGGACAGGGTAGGAACGAGCAGTACTTC. V usage is TRBV3-1 (or the pseudogene TRBV3-2) and J usage is TRBJ2-7, with TRBD1 matching over 8 bases. This CDR3 spans 15 amino acids. V shed 3 bases, J shed 5 bases, and the junction held 9 bases outside the gene matches. Germline V gives CDR1 LGHDT, CDR2 YNNKEL (reference sequence).

The chain couples TRBV27 to TRBJ2-1; possibly TRBD1 for D (6 bases). V shed 4 bases and J shed 11 bases, with 15 bases lying between them. This CDR3 is 13 amino acids long. Germline V gene sequence: CDR1 MNHEY, CDR2 SMNVEV (reference sequence). The DNA of the CDR3 is TGTGCCAGCAGTTCGGCGCAGGGGCTACAGCAGTTCTTC. It specifies CASSSAQGLQQFF.

V usage is TRBV18 and J usage is TRBJ2-5, with 7 positions matching TRBD1. The CDR3 is 18 amino acids. From germline, CDR1 is KGHSH and CDR2 LQKENI. The V segment lost 3 bases and the J segment 7 bases; nucleotides outside the gene matches: 20. The CDR3 reads CASSPGAQGTARMGTQYF. For the CDR3, the DNA is TGTGCCAGCTCACCTGGGGCCCAAGGGACAGCCCGTATGGGGACCCAGTACTTC.

This chain uses TRBV7-9 with TRBJ2-7; 8 nucleotides line up with TRBD1. Germline CDR1 and CDR2: SEHNR and FQNEAQ (reference sequence). Trimming at V came to 5 bases and at J to 3 bases, leaving 6 bases not matched to a gene. This CDR3 is built from 14 residues. Here the CDR3 DNA reads TGTGCCAGCAGCATCGGACAGGGTTACTACGAGCAGTACTTC. Encoded protein: CASSIGQGYYEQYF.

This clone came up a few times. The V call is TRBV7-9, the J call TRBJ1-6; TRBD1 aligns across 7 bases. Trimming removed 7 bases from V and 4 bases from J; junction bases left unmatched: 13. The CDR3 has 17 residues. Germline CDR1 is SEHNR and CDR2 is FQNEAQ (reference sequence). This chain's CDR3 is CASTQARGTEYNSPLHF. As DNA, the CDR3 is TGTGCCAGCACCCAAGCCCGGGGGACAGAGTATAATTCACCCCTCCACTTT.